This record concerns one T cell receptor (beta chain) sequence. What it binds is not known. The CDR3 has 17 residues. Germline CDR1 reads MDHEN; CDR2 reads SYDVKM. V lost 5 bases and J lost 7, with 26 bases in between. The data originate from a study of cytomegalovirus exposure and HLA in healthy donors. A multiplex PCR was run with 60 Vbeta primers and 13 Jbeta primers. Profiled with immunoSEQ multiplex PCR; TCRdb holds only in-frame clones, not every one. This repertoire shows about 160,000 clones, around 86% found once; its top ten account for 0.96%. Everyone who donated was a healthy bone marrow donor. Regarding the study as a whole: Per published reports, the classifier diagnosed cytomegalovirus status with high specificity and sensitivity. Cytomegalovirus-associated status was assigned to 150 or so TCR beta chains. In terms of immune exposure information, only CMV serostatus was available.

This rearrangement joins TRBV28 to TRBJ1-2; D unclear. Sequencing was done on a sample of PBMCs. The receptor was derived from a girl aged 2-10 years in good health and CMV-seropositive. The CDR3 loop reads CASSPLAGGVGWSGYTF. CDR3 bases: TGTGCCAGCAGTCCCTTAGCAGGCGGGGTGGGTTGGAGTGGCTACACCTTC.